These 6 T cell receptor beta chains were all obtained from the same sample, sequenced in a study of blood T cell repertoires in COVID-19. Repertoires were generated with immunoSEQ multiplex PCR, while TCRdb's copy carries only in-frame clones and drops some. The repertoire holds 140,000 or so clones, with about four fifths as singletons. The sequencing sample was made of PBMCs or T cells enriched from blood (not recorded which). The source is a middle-aged man who had recovered from COVID-19.

The chain uses TRBV5-1 and TRBJ2-2; 7 bases fit TRBD1. CDR3 length: 13 amino acids. Germline values: CDR1 SGHRS, CDR2 YFSETQ. J was trimmed by 1 base and V by 7 bases; bases with no gene match: 1. CDR3 region: CASGQENTGELFF. CDR3 coding DNA: TGCGCCAGCGGACAGGAGAACACCGGGGAGCTGTTTTTT. Filled out from reference TRBV5-1 and TRBJ2-2, the complete variable domain reads KAGVTQTPRYLIKTRGQQVTLSCSPISGHRSVSWYQQTPGQGLQFLFEYFSETQRNKGNFPGRFSGRQFSNSRSEMNVSTLELGDSALYLCASGQENTGELFFGEGSRLTVL.

V and J are TRBV11-3 and TRBJ2-3, with TRBD1 identical over 9 bases. Germline assignment: CDR1 SGHNT and CDR2 YENEEA. V gave up 5 bases and J gave up 1 base; unmatched junction bases: 7. This CDR3 region has 16 residues. In nucleotides, the CDR3 is TGTGCCAGCAGCCCAGACCGGGACAGGGGCACAGATACGCAGTATTTT. It codes for CASSPDRDRGTDTQYF.

J is TRBJ2-3 and V is TRBV7-3; 10 bases map to TRBD2. The length of the CDR3 is 15 residues. The germline V gene has CDR1 SGHTA and CDR2 FQGTGA. V was pared by 5 bases and J by 0 bases, with 2 bases of the junction left unmatched. CDR3 protein: CASSRAGGSTDTQYF. In DNA, the CDR3 is TGTGCCAGCAGCCGAGCGGGGGGGAGCACAGATACGCAGTATTTT.

The rearrangement joins TRBV3-1 (or the pseudogene TRBV3-2) to TRBJ2-3; 11 bases match TRBD2. This CDR3 spans 17 amino acids. Germline V gene sequence: CDR1 LGHDT, CDR2 YNNKEL (reference sequence). The J segment lost 3 bases and the V segment lost 1 base, leaving 6 bases of the junction unmatched. In DNA form, the CDR3 reads TGTGCCAGCAGCCAAGTCGGTAGCGGGGGGGCGACAGATACGCAGTATTTT. It is translated as CASSQVGSGGATDTQYF.

The V gene is TRBV7-9, the J gene TRBJ2-7; the D gene is possibly TRBD2 (5 bases). This CDR3 is 15 amino acids long. V lost 1 base and J 7 bases, leaving 17 bases between the germline ends. Germline V lookup: CDR1 SEHNR, CDR2 FQNEAQ (reference sequence). As DNA, the CDR3 is TGTGCCAGCAGCTTAGGGGGTGACCCTCGGAGGGAGCAGTACTTC. Translated: CASSLGGDPRREQYF.

This clone has only a few counts. The chain recombines TRBV4-1 with TRBJ1-5, with TRBD1 as a possible D gene (5 bases). V was pared by 1 base and J by 6 bases, with 7 bases between. The germline V gene has CDR1 MGHRA and CDR2 YSYEKL. This CDR3 region has 13 residues. The CDR3 DNA sequence: TGCGCCAGCAGCCAAGGCGGGGGTCAGCCCCAGCATTTT. Its protein product is CASSQGGGQPQHF.